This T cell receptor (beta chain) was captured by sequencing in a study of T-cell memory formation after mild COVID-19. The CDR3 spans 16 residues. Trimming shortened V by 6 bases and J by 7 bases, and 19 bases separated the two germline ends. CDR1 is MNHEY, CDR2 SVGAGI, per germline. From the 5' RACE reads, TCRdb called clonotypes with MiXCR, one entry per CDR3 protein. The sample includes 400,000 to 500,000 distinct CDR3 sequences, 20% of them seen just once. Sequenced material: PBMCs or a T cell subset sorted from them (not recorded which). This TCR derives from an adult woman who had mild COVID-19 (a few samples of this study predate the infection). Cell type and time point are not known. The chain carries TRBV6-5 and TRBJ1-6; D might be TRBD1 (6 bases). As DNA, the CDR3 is TGTGCCAGCAGCGGGGGGGGCGCACGTTCAAATTCACCCCTCCACTTT. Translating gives CASSGGGARSNSPLHF.